Here is one TCR beta chain with its context. The treatment denotes: oral pan-JAK inhibitor, 5-10 mg twice daily. Alopecia areata patients provided lesional scalp punch biopsies and peripheral blood, both collected for the study. The sample belongs to a study of CD8+ T cells in alopecia areata. Study-wide background: Tofacitinib continued for 6 to 18 months and was then withheld for 6 months.

cDNA reverse transcribed from extracted RNA served as the sequencing template. Clones were sequenced by immunoSEQ multiplex PCR, and TCRdb holds only the in-frame ones, with some missing. This table has about 200,000 clones, 60% to 70% appearing once. The CDR3 totals 13 residues. Sample: CD4+ T cells sorted from blood, taken at week 4, from a patient treated with tofacitinib. J is TRBJ1-5 and V is TRBV21-1. TRBV21-1 is a documented pseudogene. This sequence was found in a human donor with alopecia areata. CDR3 sequence reads: CANRDRRNQPQHF. CDR3 DNA: TGTGCCAACCGGGACCGCCGCAATCAGCCCCAGCATTTT.